These 11 T cell receptor beta chains share one sample of origin, sequenced in a study of blood T cell repertoires in COVID-19. The repertoire was sequenced with immunoSEQ multiplex PCR; TCRdb's copy has only in-frame clones and lacks some. The sample carries approximately 250,000 clones, roughly 86% recorded once. What was sequenced was peripheral blood. These receptors were obtained from a man aged 40-49 years with active or convalescent COVID-19.

This sequence joins TRBV2 and TRBJ2-7, with 7 bases matching TRBD1. Germline V CDR1 and CDR2: SNHLY, FYNNEI. This CDR3 has 14 residues. Unmatched junction bases numbered 6, after V lost 5 bases and J lost 2 bases. This chain's CDR3 is CASSRDSHTYEQYF. Written as DNA, the CDR3 is TGTGCCAGCAGTAGGGACAGCCACACCTACGAGCAGTACTTC. The entire variable domain, with the rest obtained from reference TRBV2 and TRBJ2-7, is as follows: EPEVTQTPSHQVTQMGQEVILRCVPISNHLYFYWYRQILGQKVEFLVSFYNNEISEKSEIFDDQFSVERPDGSNFTLKIRSTKLEDSAMYFCASSRDSHTYEQYFGPGTRLTVT.

This rearrangement joins TRBV3-1 (or the pseudogene TRBV3-2) to TRBJ1-2, with 7 nucleotides matching TRBD1. This CDR3 has 20 amino acids. From germline, CDR1 is LGHDT and CDR2 YNNKEL (reference sequence). Germline trimming cut 1 base from V and 4 bases from J; bases unmatched to any gene: 21. The CDR3 sequence: CASSQGMPQQGDSFFYGYTF. Here the CDR3 DNA reads TGTGCCAGCAGCCAAGGTATGCCCCAGCAGGGGGACAGTTTCTTCTATGGCTACACCTTC.

This clone occurred many times. The chain employs TRBV6-6 and TRBJ1-5, with D perhaps matching TRBD1 (5 bases). CDR3 length: 14 amino acids. V shed 6 bases and J shed 0 bases, with 9 bases lying between them. Germline assignment: CDR1 MNHNY and CDR2 SVGAGI (reference sequence). The CDR3 sequence is CASRPQDSNQPQHF. In DNA, the CDR3 is TGTGCCAGCAGACCACAGGATAGCAATCAGCCCCAGCATTTT.

The rearrangement joins TRBV6-2 or TRBV6-3 to TRBJ2-7; TRBD1 agrees at 10 bases. The CDR3 consists of 13 residues. J lost 11 bases, V lost 5 bases, and 9 bases had no gene match. Germline-derived CDR1 and CDR2 are MNHEY and SVGEGT. CDR3 sequence: CASSRTGGPGKYF. CDR3 coding DNA: TGTGCCAGCAGTCGGACAGGGGGACCAGGGAAGTACTTC.

The genes are TRBV7-9 and TRBJ1-6; 9 positions match TRBD1. The V and J ends lost 5 bases and 8 bases, in that order; junction bases with no gene match: 7. Germline assignment: CDR1 SEHNR and CDR2 FQNEAQ (reference sequence). This CDR3 contains 15 residues. CDR3 residues: CASSKRTGVDSPLHF. The CDR3 DNA reads TGTGCCAGCAGCAAAAGGACAGGGGTTGATTCACCCCTCCACTTT.

In this sample, this clone turned up once. The rearrangement links TRBV18 to TRBJ2-3, with TRBD2 identical over 8 bases. The trim removed 1 base at V and 1 base at J, leaving 4 bases unmatched. This CDR3 region has 16 residues. The germline V gene has CDR1 KGHSH and CDR2 LQKENI. The CDR3, as DNA: TGTGCCAGCTCACCACTCGCGGGAGGTGGCACAGATACGCAGTATTTT. This codes for CASSPLAGGGTDTQYF.

This clone came up a few times. The chain recombines TRBV30 with TRBJ2-5; 8 bases map to TRBD1. The germline CDR1 and CDR2 sequences are GTSNPN and SVGIG (reference sequence). CDR3 length: 13 amino acids. The V and J ends lost 1 base and 4 bases, in that order; junction bases with no gene match: 2. Here the CDR3 reads CAWSGDRGETQYF. The CDR3 region has the DNA TGTGCCTGGAGTGGCGACAGGGGAGAGACCCAGTACTTC.

CDR3 DNA sequence: TGTGCCAGCAGCGTCGCTAGCGACGCAGATACGCAGTATTTT. Translation gives CASSVASDADTQYF. The rearrangement links TRBV9 to TRBJ2-3, with D perhaps matching TRBD2 (6 bases). From germline, CDR1 is SGDLS and CDR2 YYNGEE. The CDR3 consists of 14 residues. Trimming took off 2 bases at V and 4 bases at J, with 11 bases between the two ends.

The J gene is TRBJ2-5, the V gene TRBV19; 8 bases are a match to TRBD1. Germline trimming cut 4 bases from V and 2 bases from J; bases unmatched to any gene: 6. The germline V gene encodes CDR1 LNHDA and CDR2 SQIVND (reference sequence). CDR3 length: 15 residues. The CDR3 reads CASSRPGGGQETQYF. The CDR3 nucleotides are TGTGCCAGTAGTAGGCCAGGGGGCGGACAAGAGACCCAGTACTTC.

DNA for the CDR3: TGTGCCAGCAGCGTGGACTCGGACAGGGAATATGGCTACACCTTC. This sequence encodes CASSVDSDREYGYTF. This chain links TRBV9 with TRBJ1-2; 8 bases align to TRBD1. Germline V lookup: CDR1 SGDLS, CDR2 YYNGEE. Trimming removed 2 bases from V and 5 bases from J; junction bases left unmatched: 8. The CDR3 has 15 residues.

CDR3 loop: CASSPSTGRNTGELFF. The CDR3 DNA follows: TGTGCCAGCAGTCCTTCGACAGGGAGGAACACCGGGGAGCTGTTTTTT. The rearrangement links TRBV7-6 to TRBJ2-2; 7 nucleotides match TRBD1. The CDR3 is made up of 16 amino acids. The germline V gene has CDR1 SGHVS and CDR2 FNYEAQ. The J segment lost 1 base and the V segment lost 6 bases, leaving 8 bases of the junction unmatched.